Presented here are 21 T cell receptor beta chains from one specimen sequenced in a study of blood T cell repertoires in COVID-19 (TCRdb year 2020). To prepare the library, the immunoSEQ multiplex PCR assay was applied. The table comes from immuneACCESS by way of TCRdb, which keeps in-frame sequences with V and J called. Part of the clones is missing from these tables; in studies checked, under half for an unresolved V gene and the rest for unknown reasons. A total of roughly 250,000 clones appear in this sample, around 88% of them only once. Approximately 9% of the sample rests with the top ten. Sequencing was carried out using PBMCs or T cells enriched from blood (not recorded which). Source of these receptors: a man between 40 and 49 years old who had recovered from COVID-19.

CDR3 bases: TGTGCCAGCAGCTCAGGACAGGCCCGGAACACTGAAGCTTTCTTT. Translating gives CASSSGQARNTEAFF. V is TRBV7-8 and J is TRBJ1-1; 7 nucleotides agree with TRBD1. J gave up 1 base and V 4 bases, and 6 bases lay outside the gene matches. This CDR3 is 15 amino acids long. The germline V gene encodes CDR1 SGHVS and CDR2 FQNEAQ. Variable domain in full (rest from reference TRBV7-8 and TRBJ1-1): GAGVSQSPRYKVAKRGQDVALRCDPISGHVSLFWYQQALGQGPEFLTYFQNEAQLDKSGLPSDRFFAERPEGSVSTLKIQRTQQEDSAVYLCASSSGQARNTEAFFGQGTRLTVV.

CDR3 sequence: CASSLPDSTYEQYF. The CDR3 coding sequence is TGCGCCAGCAGTCTCCCAGATTCGACCTACGAGCAGTACTTC. The rearrangement links TRBV5-1 to TRBJ2-7; D is undetermined. Trimming pared 5 bases from V and 2 bases from J, leaving 14 bases between. The CDR3 covers 14 residues. Germline V gene lookup returns CDR1 SGHRS and CDR2 YFSETQ.

This sequence joins TRBV4-3 and TRBJ2-3, with D tentatively TRBD2 (6 bases). Germline V gene data show CDR1 as LGHNA and CDR2 as YSLEER. Trimming took off 0 bases at V and 3 bases at J, with 16 bases between the two ends. The CDR3 length is 17 residues. CDR3 sequence reads: CASSQDLRQGGTDTQYF. In DNA form, the CDR3 reads TGCGCCAGCAGCCAAGATCTTCGGCAGGGAGGTACAGATACGCAGTATTTT.

This clone was picked up one time. V is TRBV7-9 and J is TRBJ1-5; 7 bases are a match to TRBD1. Germline-derived CDR1 and CDR2 are SEHNR and FQNEAQ (reference sequence). CDR3 length: 16 amino acids. The V gene end was trimmed by 5 bases and the J gene end by 3 bases; junction bases not matched to a gene: 10. CDR3 amino acids: CASSLGEGQNNQPQHF. CDR3 coding DNA: TGTGCCAGCAGCCTAGGAGAGGGACAGAACAATCAGCCCCAGCATTTT.

V is TRBV6-5 and J is TRBJ2-1; 8 bases match TRBD2. Germline-derived CDR1 and CDR2 are MNHEY and SVGAGI. The V and J ends lost 2 bases and 7 bases, in that order; junction bases with no gene match: 10. This CDR3 comprises 16 residues. The CDR3 spells CASSYPYGGAGNEQFF. In DNA, the CDR3 is TGTGCCAGCAGTTACCCCTACGGGGGGGCCGGTAATGAGCAGTTCTTC.

The chain recombines TRBV6-5 with TRBJ1-4, with D perhaps matching TRBD1 (6 bases). The germline CDR1 and CDR2 sequences are MNHEY and SVGAGI. The CDR3 consists of 15 residues. Trimming shortened V by 5 bases and J by 11 bases, and 21 bases separated the two germline ends. The DNA of the CDR3 is TGTGCCAGCAGTCACCTTACAGGGCCCAAGGGGAAACTGTTTTTT. Protein product: CASSHLTGPKGKLFF.

DNA for the CDR3: TGTGCCAGTAGTATAGGCCCCGGGCAGGCCCGGGGTGAAGCTTTCTTT. Encoded protein: CASSIGPGQARGEAFF. The chain carries TRBV19 and TRBJ1-1, with unresolved D. The CDR3 has 16 amino acids. Per the germline V gene, CDR1 is LNHDA and CDR2 is SQIVND (reference sequence). Trimming pared 1 base from V and 7 bases from J, leaving 19 bases between.

The chain combines TRBV4-1 with TRBJ2-7, with 7 bases fitting TRBD1. Germline-derived CDR1 and CDR2 are MGHRA and YSYEKL. Trimming at V came to 1 base and at J to 3 bases, leaving 9 bases not matched to a gene. CDR3 length: 16 residues. CDR3 DNA: TGCGCCAGCAGCCAAGTCGCGGTAGGGGACAGCTACGAGCAGTACTTC. It specifies CASSQVAVGDSYEQYF.

This clone was found a few times. The chain carries TRBV7-9 and TRBJ1-6; TRBD1 is a possible D gene (5 bases). This CDR3 is 14 amino acids long. CDR1 SEHNR and CDR2 FQNEAQ come from the germline V gene (reference sequence). V gave up 5 bases and J gave up 8 bases, with 13 bases separating them. The CDR3 here is CASSRTTGDSPLHF. CDR3 bases: TGTGCCAGCAGCCGTACCACGGGGGATTCACCCCTCCACTTT. The entire variable domain, with the rest obtained from reference TRBV7-9 and TRBJ1-6, is as follows: DTGVSQNPRHKITKRGQNVTFRCDPISEHNRLYWYRQTLGQGPEFLTYFQNEAQLEKSRLLSDRFSAERPKGSFSTLEIQRTEQGDSAMYLCASSRTTGDSPLHFGNGTRLTVT.

This clone was counted a single time. The V call is TRBV28, the J call TRBJ1-2, with 8 bases fitting TRBD1. The length of the CDR3 is 14 residues. CDR1 is MDHEN and CDR2 is SYDVKM in the germline V gene. The V and J ends lost 5 bases and 4 bases, in that order; junction bases with no gene match: 6. The DNA of the CDR3 is TGTGCCAGCAGTCTAGACAGGGGATTCTATGGCTACACCTTC. Residues: CASSLDRGFYGYTF.

The V call is TRBV25-1, the J call TRBJ2-3; TRBD2 agrees at 13 bases. CDR3 size: 17 residues. The ends lost 7 bases at V and 4 bases at J; junction bases unmatched: 11. Germline CDR1 is MGHDK and CDR2 is SYGVNS. Here the CDR3 DNA reads TGTGCCAGCACACTAGCGGGAGGGCCAGTGGGCCCAGATACGCAGTATTTT. It codes for CASTLAGGPVGPDTQYF. The full variable domain, in which reference TRBV25-1 and TRBJ2-3 provide the parts outside the CDR3, is EADIYQTPRYLVIGTGKKITLECSQTMGHDKMYWYQQDPGMELHLIHYSYGVNSTEKGDLSSESTVSRIRTEHFPLTLESARPSHTSQYLCASTLAGGPVGPDTQYFGPGTRLTVL.

This sequence joins TRBV29-1 and TRBJ1-5; D is unclear. The V end was cut by 7 bases, the J end by 3 bases, with 13 bases between. CDR3 length equals 13 residues. Germline CDR1 reads SQVTM; CDR2 reads ANQGSEA. CDR3 region: CSARGSTNQPQHF. The CDR3 nucleotides read TGCAGCGCACGAGGGTCCACCAATCAGCCCCAGCATTTT.

This chain connects TRBV9 to TRBJ2-7; tentative D call: TRBD2 (5 bases). CDR1 is SGDLS and CDR2 is YYNGEE in the germline V gene. The CDR3 has 19 residues. Trimming removed 2 bases at V and 3 bases at J, with 27 bases between. CDR3 in amino acids: CASSVSQALNTGVGYEQYF. DNA of the CDR3: TGTGCCAGCAGCGTTTCCCAAGCCCTCAACACCGGGGTAGGCTACGAGCAGTACTTC.

The V gene is TRBV28, the J gene TRBJ2-5; TRBD1 agrees at 11 bases. The CDR3 consists of 15 residues. Germline V lookup: CDR1 MDHEN, CDR2 SYDVKM. J gave up 4 bases and V 2 bases, and 3 bases lay outside the gene matches. DNA for the CDR3: TGTGCCAGCAGTTTAGGACAGGGGGCGCGAGAGACCCAGTACTTC. Amino acid sequence: CASSLGQGARETQYF.

The chain links TRBV7-2 to TRBJ2-7; 8 positions match TRBD1. This CDR3 has 14 residues. Per the germline V gene, CDR1 is SGHTA and CDR2 is FQGNSA. The V gene end was trimmed by 1 base and the J gene end by 6 bases; junction bases not matched to a gene: 5. The chain's CDR3 is CASSLDRGIGEQYF. CDR3 DNA sequence: TGTGCCAGCAGCTTAGACAGGGGGATCGGCGAGCAGTACTTC.

The DNA of the CDR3 is TGTGCCAGCAGCCTCTTGTTGACTAGCTTTACCGGGGAGCTGTTTTTT. Its translation: CASSLLLTSFTGELFF. V and J are TRBV3-1 (or the pseudogene TRBV3-2) and TRBJ2-2, with TRBD2 matching over 7 bases. The CDR3 contains 16 residues. The V gene end was trimmed by 4 bases and the J gene end by 5 bases; junction bases not matched to a gene: 10. Germline lookup yields CDR1 LGHDT and CDR2 YNNKEL (reference sequence).

The chain joins TRBV2 to TRBJ1-3, with 8 positions matching TRBD1. Germline assignment: CDR1 SNHLY and CDR2 FYNNEI. The junction had 9 bases not matched to a gene; V was cut back by 8 bases and J by 0 bases. The CDR3 is 16 amino acids. This CDR3 is CASGAGGLSSGNTIYF. CDR3 DNA sequence: TGTGCCAGCGGGGCAGGGGGCCTGAGCTCTGGAAACACCATATATTTT.

The chain recombines TRBV7-3 with TRBJ2-2, with 7 bases identical to TRBD1. The CDR3 spans 15 residues. Germline CDR1 SGHTA, CDR2 FQGTGA. The V segment lost 5 bases and the J segment 3 bases; nucleotides outside the gene matches: 6. The CDR3 region is CASSQTGADTGELFF. CDR3 nucleotide sequence: TGTGCCAGCAGCCAAACAGGGGCCGACACCGGGGAGCTGTTTTTT.

V and J are TRBV28 and TRBJ2-6, with D possibly being TRBD1 (6 bases). The CDR3 is made up of 16 amino acids. V was trimmed by 4 bases and J by 0 bases, leaving 10 bases between them. Germline CDR1 and CDR2: MDHEN and SYDVKM. This CDR3 is CASSSDSLSGANVLTF. CDR3 bases: TGTGCCAGCAGTTCGGACAGTCTCTCTGGGGCCAACGTCCTGACTTTC.

This clone appeared a single time. This chain uses TRBV11-3 with TRBJ1-2; 8 bases match TRBD1. Germline CDR1 and CDR2: SGHNT and YENEEA. CDR3 length: 14 amino acids. J gave up 5 bases and V 4 bases, and 6 bases lay outside the gene matches. The CDR3 bases are TGTGCCAGCAGCTCGCGGACAGGGACGTATGGCTACACCTTC. Its protein is CASSSRTGTYGYTF. Drawing the rest from reference TRBV11-3 and TRBJ1-2, the complete variable domain is EAGVVQSPRYKIIEKKQPVAFWCNPISGHNTLYWYLQNLGQGPELLIRYENEEAVDDSQLPKDRFSAERLKGVDSTLKIQPAELGDSAVYLCASSSRTGTYGYTFGSGTRLTVV.

The chain has TRBV2 and TRBJ1-2; D possibly corresponds to TRBD1 (5 bases). Germline-derived CDR1 and CDR2 are SNHLY and FYNNEI. The CDR3 runs 13 residues. With 6 bases removed from V and 8 bases from J, the gap between germline ends came to 16 bases. CDR3 nucleotide sequence: TGTGCCAGCAGCAGAGCGGGACTCGGGGGCTACACCTTC. Translating it yields CASSRAGLGGYTF.